Included here is one T cell receptor beta chain sequence, with context. Its antigen remains undetermined. Base qualities are not recorded, but no much larger clone differs from it by a single base. The sample is drawn from a study of shared clonotypes between healthy human individuals (dated by TCRdb to 2020 to 2022). A note on the overall study: The cohort included three men and a couple of women between 18 and 49 years of age. Per donor, three plates each were used for CD4 naive and CD4 memory, two for CD8 naive, and one for CD8 memory. To estimate repertoire size and how much clonotypes are shared between individuals, the study performed deep sequencing of blood TCR repertoires from a handful of healthy adults. Libraries were prepared and TCR repertoires were sequenced by different laboratories using diverse techniques, in order to increase sequencing depth and limit assay-specific biases. Per donor, leukapheresis produced somewhere between about 0.85 and 9.5 billion PBMCs.

Using the deep immunoSEQ assay, TCR CDR3 regions were amplified from genomic DNA by multiplex PCR. Extracted genomic DNA from each cell subset was distributed evenly across all wells of several immunoSEQ 96-well plates, and each plate was treated as a replicate. For sorted subsets, each replicate PCR was loaded with 200 ng genomic DNA, equivalent to 30,000 or so T cell genomes. Purified libraries were measured with a Qubit 3.0 fluorometer, size-checked on a Bioanalyzer 2100, and measured again with the KAPA Library Quantification kit. Each immunoSEQ 96-well plate was sequenced on its own single-read 150-cycle Illumina NextSeq 550 flow cell. In the authors' own workflow: The immunoSEQ output contained only junctional sequences without quality scores, so filtering could not match that applied to full-length reads. Sequences were annotated with PyIR, a Python wrapper for IgBLAST v1.9, and V/J genes and CDR3 were assigned using IMGT germline references. Reads with weak V/J assignments (E-value above 1e-6), missing CDR3, stop codons, out-of-frame junctions, or ambiguous translated residues were removed. V3J clonotypes were defined as sequences sharing an identical inferred V gene, J gene, and CDR3 amino acid sequence. To compute the percentage overlap between repertoires, the number of shared unique clonotypes was divided by the size of the smaller repertoire. Three approaches were used to assess repertoire richness: RTK rarefaction, the Chao1 estimator, and Recon v2.1 estimates of unobserved clonotypes. OLGA was used to compute generation probabilities for all TCRbeta clonotypes that the gDNA method yielded from a handful of donors. What TCRdb holds here is the immuneACCESS table cut down to in-frame rearrangements. Part of the clones is not present; checked against another copy, under half of the missing clones reflect an unresolved V gene, and the others are unexplained. The V and J calls and clone size come from that table; D and trimming were worked out from the DNA. The sample table records roughly 1,500,000 clones; 98% to 99% of these occur just once. The ten largest clones represent approximately 0.4% of the sample.

Here is what the overall study found, with its caveats: Naive subsets generally had larger estimated clonotype richness than memory subsets. Based on pairwise subsampling, the degree of clonotype sharing among donors was expected to be affected by sequencing depth. Compared with non-shared clonotypes, clonotypes shared by all four sorted-subset donors had higher generation probabilities. About 5% of naive CD4, 3.5% of naive CD8, about 2.5% of memory CD4, and about 0.4% of memory CD8 clonotypes were shared across four donors. Sampling was restricted to blood, and TCR repertoires in tissues likely differ from the TCR repertoires found in blood. Rarefaction of sorted-subset datasets indicated incomplete sequencing despite the large sequencing depth. Because the study included only a small number of donors, the genetic and exposure-history diversity represented was limited.

The germline V gene (reference sequence) gives CDR1 as PRHDT and CDR2 as FYEKMQ. Clipping removes 2 bases from V and 7 bases from J, with 10 as the unmatched junction base count. The CDR3 sequence holds 17 residues, the cysteine and phenylalanine included. Only the CDR3 DNA stays, 51 bases, in frame from base 1. The donors were healthy, HIV-negative adults who had no recently reported acute infections or vaccinations. Every donor was a Caucasian adult residing in Nashville, Tennessee, USA. CD4+ T cells were enriched through magnetic negative selection, after which naive cells were positively selected on CD45RA and the remaining negative fraction served as the memory subset. After blood collection by leukapheresis, PBMCs were isolated using Ficoll-Histopaque density gradient centrifugation and then cryopreserved in the vapor phase of liquid nitrogen. Purity and quantity of every magnetically sorted T cell population were checked by analytical flow cytometry. Genomic DNA was isolated from every sorted fraction and measured by UV absorbance on a Nanodrop 2000c.

This receptor was obtained from a man aged 25-45 years in good health. The chain joins TRBV13 to TRBJ2-1, and 11 junctional nucleotides match TRBD2. Material for sequencing was naive CD4+ T cells sorted from blood. This specimen's cell subset or site label, per the study, means: CD45RA+ positively selected. The DNA sequence follows: TGTGCCAGCAGCTTATGGATAGCGGGAGGGCCGGGGAATGAGCAGTTCTTC. This yields the protein CASSLWIAGGPGNEQFF.